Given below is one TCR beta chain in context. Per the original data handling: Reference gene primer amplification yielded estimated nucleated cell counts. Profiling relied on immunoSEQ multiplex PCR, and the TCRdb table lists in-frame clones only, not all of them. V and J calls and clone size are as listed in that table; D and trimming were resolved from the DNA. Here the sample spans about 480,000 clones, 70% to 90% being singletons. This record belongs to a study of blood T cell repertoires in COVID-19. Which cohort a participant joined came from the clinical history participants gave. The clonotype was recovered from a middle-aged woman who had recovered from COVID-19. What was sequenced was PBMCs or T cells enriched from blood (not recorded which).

CDR3 sequence reads: CASSQEPPDSSYNEQFF. The DNA for the CDR3 is TGCGCCAGCAGCCAAGAGCCGCCCGATAGCTCCTACAATGAGCAGTTCTTC. This chain links TRBV4-1 with TRBJ2-1; D gene unclear. Per germline, CDR1 MGHRA and CDR2 YSYEKL. The V and J ends lost 0 bases and 0 bases respectively, with 12 bases between them. CDR3 length: 17 residues.